Listed here are 30 T cell receptor beta chains from one sample, sequenced in a study of technical replicates of blood from several donors. Sequencing used immunoSEQ multiplex PCR; TCRdb keeps in-frame clones, though not all of them. The data show around 83,000 clones, with more than 80% seen just once and approximately 0.25% held by the top ten. Sequences were obtained from T cells isolated from PBMCs. These receptors originate from a human donor in good health.

The J gene is TRBJ1-1, the V gene TRBV7-2, with TRBD1 matching 7 bases. Germline-derived CDR1 and CDR2 are SGHTA and FQGNSA. After removal of 2 bases from V and 0 bases from J, the junction contained 15 bases not matched to a gene. This CDR3 contains 19 residues. As DNA, the CDR3 is TGTGCCAGCAGCTTAAGGGGGGCGGGGACAGCCTTCATGAACACTGAAGCTTTCTTT. It yields the protein CASSLRGAGTAFMNTEAFF.

The V and J genes are TRBV7-9 and TRBJ2-5; D may be TRBD1 (6 bases). V was trimmed by 8 bases and J by 1 base, leaving 20 bases between them. The CDR3 totals 16 residues. The germline CDR1 and CDR2 sequences are SEHNR and FQNEAQ (reference sequence). The CDR3 spells CASGVGIGQLQETQYF. As DNA, the CDR3 is TGTGCCAGCGGGGTCGGGATAGGACAGCTCCAAGAGACCCAGTACTTC.

Notes on this clone: At the DNA level, this CDR3 is encoded by other sequences in the same sample as well. The chain employs TRBV6-5 and TRBJ1-2; D is perhaps TRBD1 (5 bases). The CDR3 spans 15 residues. V was shortened by 0 bases and J by 2 bases, with 10 bases between the two germline ends. Germline V gives CDR1 MNHEY, CDR2 SVGAGI. CDR3 nucleotides: TGTGCCAGCAGTTACTCGATGGGGGGGAACTATGGCTACACCTTC. Amino acids: CASSYSMGGNYGYTF.

This chain uses TRBV18 with TRBJ2-1, with D perhaps TRBD2 (5 bases). Trimming left V 2 bases short and J 5 bases short, with 13 bases between. Germline CDR1 reads KGHSH; CDR2 reads LQKENI. The CDR3 is 15 residues long. In DNA form, the CDR3 reads TGTGCCAGCTCACCATTCGAGGTCGGGAACAATGAGCAGTTCTTC. This sequence encodes CASSPFEVGNNEQFF.

The gene calls are TRBV9 and TRBJ2-5; TRBD2 aligns across 10 bases. Trimming cost V 0 bases and J 6 bases; bases outside gene matches: 5. Germline V gene lookup returns CDR1 SGDLS and CDR2 YYNGEE. The CDR3 sequence is 15 residues long. DNA for the CDR3: TGTGCCAGCAGCGTAGAAGCGGGGGGGAGGAAGACCCAGTACTTC. Its protein product is CASSVEAGGRKTQYF.

The chain has TRBV6-1 and TRBJ1-2; 12 bases are shared with TRBD1. After removal of 3 bases from V and 4 bases from J, the junction contained 3 bases not matched to a gene. Germline loops: CDR1 MNHNS, CDR2 SASEGT. The CDR3 runs to 15 residues. The CDR3 sequence is CASSEGQGAGYGYTF. CDR3 nucleotides: TGTGCCAGCAGTGAGGGACAGGGGGCCGGCTATGGCTACACCTTC.

This rearrangement joins TRBV9 to TRBJ2-2, with a possible D match to TRBD1 (6 bases). V lost 7 bases and J 7 bases, leaving 23 bases between the germline ends. There are 16 residues in the CDR3. In germline, CDR1 is SGDLS, CDR2 YYNGEE. Here the CDR3 DNA reads TGTGCCAGCGACCCAGACGGCAGGGGCGGGCGCGGGGAGCTGTTTTTT. This encodes CASDPDGRGGRGELFF.

This clone was observed once. This chain joins TRBV7-3 and TRBJ1-2, with a tentative D call TRBD1 (5 bases). The CDR3 covers 12 residues. Trimming stripped 5 bases from V and 8 bases from J, with 12 bases between. CDR1 is SGHTA, CDR2 FQGTGA, per germline. Here the CDR3 reads CASSPGGDGYTF. The CDR3 coding sequence is TGTGCCAGCAGCCCCGGGGGGGACGGCTACACCTTC.

This CDR3 reads CASSQDPPVSAKNIQYF. CDR3 nucleotide sequence: TGCGCCAGCAGCCAAGATCCCCCCGTATCGGCCAAAAACATTCAGTACTTC. The rearrangement joins TRBV4-1 to TRBJ2-4; D unresolved. Trimming cost V 0 bases and J 1 base, with 13 bases left between them. Germline CDR1 and CDR2: MGHRA and YSYEKL. There are 17 residues in the CDR3.

The chain is built from TRBV10-1 and TRBJ2-7; TRBD1 matches at 12 bases. This CDR3 is built from 15 residues. J lost 6 bases, V lost 8 bases, and 11 bases had no gene match. Germline values: CDR1 WNHNN, CDR2 SYGVQD (reference sequence). CDR3 bases: TGCGCCAGCGGGATTACCGGGACAGGGGGCATCGAGCAGTACTTC. It codes for CASGITGTGGIEQYF.

The chain uses TRBV10-2 and TRBJ1-4; D is possibly TRBD1 (5 bases). CDR3 length: 11 residues. V shed 7 bases and J shed 14 bases, with 14 bases lying between them. Per the germline V gene, CDR1 is WSHSY and CDR2 is SAAADI. The CDR3 bases are TGCGCCAGCACTCCCGGGGGTAATCTGTTTTTT. Translation gives CASTPGGNLFF.

This sequence joins TRBV5-4 and TRBJ2-3, with TRBD1 as a possible D gene (7 bases). V dropped 3 bases and J dropped 6 bases, with 23 bases sitting between them. The germline gives CDR1 SGHNT, CDR2 YYREEE (reference sequence). This CDR3 has 17 amino acids. CDR3 DNA sequence: TGTGCCAGCAGCTCAGGAGGGAGGACAGGTACTGCCGATACGCAGTATTTT. Amino acids: CASSSGGRTGTADTQYF.

The gene calls are TRBV7-3 and TRBJ2-1; 7 bases align to TRBD2. Germline-derived CDR1 and CDR2 are SGHTA and FQGTGA. The CDR3 length is 15 residues. V gave up 4 bases and J gave up 1 base; unmatched junction bases: 4. The CDR3 sequence: CASSSGAGSYNEQFF. CDR3 DNA sequence: TGTGCCAGCAGCTCCGGAGCGGGGTCCTACAATGAGCAGTTCTTC.

This sequence joins TRBV10-3 and TRBJ1-1; 8 bases are a match to TRBD1. This CDR3 is built from 12 residues. V lost 0 bases and J lost 11; bases outside the gene matches: 2. Germline CDR1 ENHRY, CDR2 SYGVKD. In DNA form, the CDR3 reads TGTGCCATCAGTGAGTCGACAGGGGAGGCTTTCTTT. This codes for CAISESTGEAFF.

This rearrangement joins TRBV5-4 to TRBJ2-5; possibly TRBD1 for D (6 bases). The CDR3 runs to 16 residues. Looked up from germline, CDR1 is SGHNT and CDR2 is YYREEE (reference sequence). The V end was cut by 2 bases, the J end by 3 bases, with 17 bases between. The CDR3 sequence is CASSFVLLTGKETQYF. The CDR3 DNA reads TGTGCCAGCAGCTTTGTGTTGTTGACAGGCAAAGAGACCCAGTACTTC.

The V gene is TRBV6-5, the J gene TRBJ1-5; no clear D gene. Trimming took 5 bases from V and 0 from J, leaving 11 bases between them. Germline values: CDR1 MNHEY, CDR2 SVGAGI. The CDR3 consists of 15 residues. The CDR3 loop is CASSNKYLSNQPQHF. The CDR3 DNA reads TGTGCCAGCAGTAACAAATATCTTAGCAATCAGCCCCAGCATTTT.

The V gene is TRBV2, the J gene TRBJ2-1, with a possible D match to TRBD2 (5 bases). The germline gives CDR1 SNHLY, CDR2 FYNNEI. The CDR3 totals 12 residues. V lost 6 bases to trimming and J lost 5 bases, with 8 bases between them. Here the CDR3 reads CASRKLDNEQFF. DNA of the CDR3: TGTGCCAGCAGGAAACTAGACAATGAGCAGTTCTTC. The entire variable domain, with the rest obtained from reference TRBV2 and TRBJ2-1, is as follows: EPEVTQTPSHQVTQMGQEVILRCVPISNHLYFYWYRQILGQKVEFLVSFYNNEISEKSEIFDDQFSVERPDGSNFTLKIRSTKLEDSAMYFCASRKLDNEQFFGPGTRLTVL.

This clone was observed a handful of times. The genes are TRBV27 and TRBJ1-4; D gene uncertain. The CDR3 sequence is 15 residues long. The V end lost 0 bases, the J end lost 10 bases, and 15 bases lay between the germline ends. Germline-derived CDR1 and CDR2 are MNHEY and SMNVEV (reference sequence). In nucleotides, the CDR3 is TGTGCCAGCAGTTTATCGGTTGGGAGGGATGGAAAACTGTTTTTT. Translating it yields CASSLSVGRDGKLFF.

The CDR3 loop is CASSQLGTGDSYEQYF. In DNA, the CDR3 is TGTGCCAGTAGTCAACTCGGGACAGGGGACTCCTACGAGCAGTACTTC. The genes are TRBV19 and TRBJ2-7; TRBD1 aligns across 10 bases. This CDR3 is built from 16 residues. Per the germline V gene, CDR1 is LNHDA and CDR2 is SQIVND (reference sequence). V gave up 5 bases and J gave up 0 bases; unmatched junction bases: 7. Full variable domain (rest looked up from reference TRBV19 and TRBJ2-7): DGGITQSPKYLFRKEGQNVTLSCEQNLNHDAMYWYRQDPGQGLRLIYYSQIVNDFQKGDIAEGYSVSREKKESFPLTVTSAQKNPTAFYLCASSQLGTGDSYEQYFGPGTRLTVT.

The chain uses TRBV5-4 and TRBJ2-7, with TRBD2 matching over 7 bases. The V and J ends lost 3 bases and 5 bases, in that order; junction bases with no gene match: 8. Germline CDR1 and CDR2: SGHNT and YYREEE (reference sequence). CDR3 size: 14 residues. DNA of the CDR3: TGTGCCAGCAGCTCACAATCCGGGACTAACGAGCAGTACTTC. Translating it yields CASSSQSGTNEQYF.

For the CDR3, the DNA is TGTGCCAGCAGTTACTCGGTGGGGACGGGGGGTTGGGAGCAGTTCTTC. It encodes CASSYSVGTGGWEQFF. The rearrangement links TRBV6-5 to TRBJ2-1, with TRBD2 identical over 7 bases. V dropped 0 bases and J dropped 10; count of bases not matched to a gene: 12. The CDR3 is 16 amino acids. Per germline, CDR1 MNHEY and CDR2 SVGAGI.

The chain uses TRBV27 and TRBJ2-3, with 7 bases fitting TRBD2. Trimming took 3 bases from V and 2 from J; bases not matched to a gene: 5. Germline CDR1 is MNHEY and CDR2 is SMNVEV (reference sequence). CDR3 length: 15 residues. CDR3: CASSFWGGLTDTQYF. CDR3 in DNA: TGTGCCAGCAGTTTTTGGGGGGGACTCACAGATACGCAGTATTTT.

This clone is a singleton in its sample. CDR3 nucleotide sequence: TGTGCCAGCAGCTTACCCATACTCGGCGGACAGAGAAACTACGAGCAGTACTTC. Its protein is CASSLPILGGQRNYEQYF. The chain employs TRBV7-9 and TRBJ2-7; tentatively, D is TRBD1 (6 bases). In germline, CDR1 is SEHNR, CDR2 FQNEAQ (reference sequence). The CDR3 is made up of 18 amino acids. The germline V and J ends were trimmed by 2 bases and 3 bases, with 23 bases remaining between them.

This chain links TRBV7-6 with TRBJ2-1; D is perhaps TRBD1 (6 bases). The CDR3 has 17 residues. The V gene lost 3 bases and the J gene lost 2 bases, with 17 bases spanning the gap. CDR1 and CDR2 from the germline V gene are SGHVS and FNYEAQ. The CDR3 is CASSLEAGTPTYNEQFF. The CDR3 DNA sequence: TGTGCCAGCAGCTTGGAGGCCGGGACACCCACCTACAATGAGCAGTTCTTC.

For the CDR3, the DNA is TGTGCCACAGGGGTTGGACTTAGGAGCTCCTACGAGCAGTACTTC. It yields the protein CATGVGLRSSYEQYF. The rearrangement joins TRBV6-5 to TRBJ2-7, with a possible D match to TRBD1 (6 bases). The ends were cut back, 10 bases at V and 0 bases at J, with 19 bases in the middle. This CDR3 contains 15 residues. Germline assignment: CDR1 MNHEY and CDR2 SVGAGI.

The J gene is TRBJ1-2, the V gene TRBV2; D gene uncertain. V lost 3 bases and J lost 1, with 6 bases in between. The V gene's germline CDR1 is SNHLY and CDR2 FYNNEI. This CDR3 has 13 amino acids. The CDR3 nucleotides are TGTGCCAGCAGTGATCGGGGTAACTATGGCTACACCTTC. As protein: CASSDRGNYGYTF.

The sample holds one count of this clone. This chain connects TRBV6-5 to TRBJ1-1, with D hard to call. This CDR3 comprises 16 residues. From germline, CDR1 is MNHEY and CDR2 SVGAGI. Trimming pared 0 bases from V and 0 bases from J, leaving 11 bases between. This CDR3 reads CASSYSAFPMNTEAFF. As DNA, the CDR3 is TGTGCCAGCAGTTACTCGGCTTTTCCGATGAACACTGAAGCTTTCTTT.

This rearrangement joins TRBV2 to TRBJ2-5; a possible D gene is TRBD2 (6 bases). Germline V gives CDR1 SNHLY, CDR2 FYNNEI. The V and J ends lost 4 bases and 6 bases respectively, with 9 bases between them. CDR3 length: 12 residues. CDR3: CASSVGGQTQYF. The CDR3, as DNA: TGTGCCAGCAGTGTCGGGGGACAGACCCAGTACTTC. Together with reference TRBV2 and TRBJ2-5, the CDR3 gives the full variable domain: EPEVTQTPSHQVTQMGQEVILRCVPISNHLYFYWYRQILGQKVEFLVSFYNNEISEKSEIFDDQFSVERPDGSNFTLKIRSTKLEDSAMYFCASSVGGQTQYFGPGTRLLVL.

The V gene is TRBV15, the J gene TRBJ2-1, with TRBD1 matching 7 bases. CDR1 LNHNV and CDR2 YYDKDF come from the germline V gene (reference sequence). This CDR3 has 19 residues. V lost 3 bases to trimming and J lost 3 bases; unmatched junction nucleotides: 17. This chain's CDR3 is CATSSPKGTARGFYNEQFF. CDR3 in DNA: TGTGCCACCAGCAGCCCGAAAGGGACGGCCAGGGGGTTCTACAATGAGCAGTTCTTC. Filled out from reference TRBV15 and TRBJ2-1, the complete variable domain reads DAMVIQNPRYQVTQFGKPVTLSCSQTLNHNVMYWYQQKSSQAPKLLFHYYDKDFNNEADTPDNFQSRRPNTSFCFLDIRSPGLGDTAMYLCATSSPKGTARGFYNEQFFGPGTRLTVL.

The chain has TRBV9 and TRBJ2-7, with 8 bases lining up with TRBD2. CDR1 SGDLS and CDR2 YYNGEE come from the germline V gene. The CDR3 totals 15 residues. Trimming at V came to 2 bases and at J to 6 bases, leaving 10 bases not matched to a gene. DNA for the CDR3: TGTGCCAGCAGCGTGGGTATTCCCACTAGCGGCGAGCAGTACTTC. It specifies CASSVGIPTSGEQYF.